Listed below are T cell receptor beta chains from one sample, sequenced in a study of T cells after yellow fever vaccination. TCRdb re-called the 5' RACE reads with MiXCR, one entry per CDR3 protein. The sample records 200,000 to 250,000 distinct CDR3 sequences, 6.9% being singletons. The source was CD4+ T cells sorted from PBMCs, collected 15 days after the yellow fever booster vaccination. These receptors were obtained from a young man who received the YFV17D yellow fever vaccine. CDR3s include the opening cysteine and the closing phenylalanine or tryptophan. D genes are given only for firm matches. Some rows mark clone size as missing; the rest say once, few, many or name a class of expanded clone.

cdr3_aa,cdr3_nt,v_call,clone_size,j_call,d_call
CASSSDSGQPQHF,TGTGCCAGCAGTTCTGACAGTGGACAGCCCCAGCATTTT,TRBV12-3/TRBV12-4,many,TRBJ1-5,-
CASSLTGARADTQYF,TGTGCCAGCAGCTTGACGGGGGCTCGCGCAGATACGCAGTATTTT,TRBV5-6,many,TRBJ2-3,-
CASSSFGTPYGYTF,TGTGCCAGCAGCAGCTTCGGGACGCCCTATGGCTACACCTTC,TRBV9,many,TRBJ1-2,-
CASSIERGSSYKEQFF,TGTGCCAGTAGTATAGAACGGGGGAGCTCCTACAAGGAGCAGTTCTTC,TRBV19,-,TRBJ2-1,-
CASSYRVAFF,TGTGCCAGCAGTTACAGGGTGGCTTTCTTT,TRBV6-5,few,TRBJ1-1,-
CSVREGYDEQFF,TGCAGTGTCCGGGAGGGATATGATGAGCAGTTCTTC,TRBV20-1,-,TRBJ2-1,TRBD2
CASTEANPSDTQYF,TGTGCCAGCACGGAGGCGAACCCTTCAGATACGCAGTATTTT,TRBV6-2/TRBV6-3,many,TRBJ2-3,-
CATRGGLPFNDQFF,TGTGCCACGCGAGGGGGACTTCCCTTTAATGACCAGTTCTTC,TRBV19,-,TRBJ2-1,-
CASSPAGGGNQPQHF,TGTGCCAGCAGTCCCGCGGGTGGTGGAAATCAGCCCCAGCATTTT,TRBV28,many,TRBJ1-5,-
CASRRVDRGLISGRAGEQFF,TGTGCCAGCAGAAGAGTGGACAGGGGGCTGATTAGCGGGAGGGCCGGTGAGCAGTTCTTC,TRBV27,few,TRBJ2-1,-
CASSLRGLAGGSSYF,TGTGCCAGCAGTTTAAGGGGACTAGCGGGAGGATCTTCGTACTTC,TRBV28,few,TRBJ2-7,TRBD2
CAWDSWTGKNHEQYF,TGTGCCTGGGATAGTTGGACAGGGAAGAACCACGAGCAGTACTTC,TRBV30,few,TRBJ2-7,TRBD1
CASSLGLADVREQFF,TGCGCCAGCAGCTTGGGGCTAGCGGATGTGCGTGAGCAGTTCTTC,TRBV5-1,-,TRBJ2-1,TRBD2
CASRESRATNEQFF,TGTGCCAGCAGGGAATCGAGGGCCACCAATGAGCAGTTCTTC,TRBV11-2,-,TRBJ2-1,-
CSVAQGQETQYF,TGCAGCGTTGCGCAGGGCCAAGAGACCCAGTACTTC,TRBV29-1,many,TRBJ2-5,-
CASSSDRASYGYTF,TGTGCCAGCAGCTCCGACAGGGCGAGCTATGGCTACACCTTC,TRBV7-2,few,TRBJ1-2,TRBD1
CASSPVAATSYEQYF,TGTGCCAGCTCACCCGTGGCGGCGACCTCCTACGAGCAGTACTTC,TRBV18,-,TRBJ2-7,-
CSGHSQGTDTEAFF,TGCAGCGGCCATTCACAGGGGACTGACACTGAAGCTTTCTTT,TRBV29-1,-,TRBJ1-1,TRBD1
CASSHHTDTQYF,TGCGCCAGCAGCCACCACACAGATACGCAGTATTTT,TRBV4-3,few,TRBJ2-3,-
CASSHRGLSSYEQYF,TGTGCCAGCAGCCACCGGGGCCTGAGTTCCTACGAGCAGTACTTC,TRBV6-2/TRBV6-3,many,TRBJ2-7,-
CASSGGQETQYF,TGCGCCAGCAGCGGGGGCCAAGAGACCCAGTACTTC,TRBV5-1,few,TRBJ2-5,-
CASTVAGTQETQYF,TGTGCCAGCACCGTAGCCGGGACCCAGGAGACCCAGTACTTC,TRBV28,few,TRBJ2-5,-
CSATRYTEAFF,TGCAGTGCCACGCGTTACACTGAAGCTTTCTTT,TRBV20-1,many,TRBJ1-1,-
CASSRGTGENYEQYF,TGCGCCAGCAGCCGTGGGACAGGGGAGAACTACGAGCAGTACTTC,TRBV5-1,-,TRBJ2-7,TRBD1
CASSIGLPIRGIQYF,TGTGCCAGTAGTATAGGACTCCCGATTCGGGGCATTCAGTACTTC,TRBV19,-,TRBJ2-4,-
CASSRRDRGSNEQFF,TGTGCCAGCAGCCGTAGGGACAGGGGGTCCAATGAGCAGTTCTTC,TRBV7-2,many,TRBJ2-1,TRBD1
CASTFGGAYEQYF,TGTGCCAGCACTTTCGGCGGTGCCTACGAGCAGTACTTC,TRBV6-2/TRBV6-3,-,TRBJ2-7,-
CASSFAGNVYNEQFF,TGTGCCAGCAGTTTTGCGGGAAACGTTTACAATGAGCAGTTCTTC,TRBV12-3/TRBV12-4,-,TRBJ2-1,-
CASSMNRGRSDTQYF,TGTGCCAGCAGCATGAACAGGGGGCGATCAGATACGCAGTATTTT,TRBV7-2,many,TRBJ2-3,TRBD1
CASSNTGFLSGELFF,TGCGCCAGCAGCAACACAGGGTTCTTGTCCGGGGAGCTGTTTTTT,TRBV5-1,many,TRBJ2-2,-
CSAISGRARTQYF,TGCAGTGCAATTAGCGGGAGGGCTAGGACCCAGTACTTC,TRBV20-1,many,TRBJ2-5,TRBD2
CAISESPGSNQPQHF,TGTGCCATCAGTGAGTCGCCGGGCAGCAATCAGCCCCAGCATTTT,TRBV10-3,-,TRBJ1-5,-
CSARTSVSVQETQYF,TGCAGCGCCCGGACTAGCGTCTCGGTACAAGAGACCCAGTACTTC,TRBV29-1,many,TRBJ2-5,TRBD2
CSARKSGTHPYEQYF,TGCAGTGCTAGGAAAAGCGGGACCCACCCCTACGAGCAGTACTTC,TRBV20-1,few,TRBJ2-7,TRBD2
CASSYSTGRKETQYF,TGTGCCAGCAGTTACTCGACAGGAAGGAAAGAGACCCAGTACTTC,TRBV6-2/TRBV6-3,-,TRBJ2-5,-
CSASTGRGFSYEQYF,TGCAGTGCTAGCACTGGGAGGGGTTTCTCCTACGAGCAGTACTTC,TRBV20-1,few,TRBJ2-7,TRBD2
CSVGELNSPLHF,TGCAGCGTTGGAGAGTTAAATTCACCCCTCCACTTT,TRBV29-1,many,TRBJ1-6,-
CSARDLSSGNTGELFF,TGCAGTGCTAGAGATCTGTCTAGCGGTAACACCGGGGAGCTGTTTTTT,TRBV20-1,many,TRBJ2-2,TRBD2
CAISEDRGTGGYTF,TGTGCCATCAGTGAGGACCGAGGGACGGGTGGCTACACCTTC,TRBV10-3,many,TRBJ1-2,-
CASSTQLGPINEQFF,TGTGCCAGCAGTACTCAACTCGGACCAATCAATGAGCAGTTCTTC,TRBV7-8,few,TRBJ2-1,-
CAISPGAASRDEQYF,TGTGCCATCAGCCCAGGGGCTGCCTCTCGGGACGAGCAGTACTTC,TRBV10-3,few,TRBJ2-7,-
CASSLGQPGRNEKLFF,TGTGCCAGCAGCTTAGGACAGCCCGGACGGAATGAAAAACTGTTTTTT,TRBV7-2,many,TRBJ1-4,-
CASINPGGPYAFNSPLHF,TGTGCCAGCATAAACCCGGGGGGCCCTTATGCCTTTAATTCACCCCTCCACTTT,TRBV6-5,many,TRBJ1-6,-
CSADRPGHTDTQYF,TGCAGTGCCGATAGACCGGGACACACAGATACGCAGTATTTT,TRBV20-1,-,TRBJ2-3,-
CASSLLWSYSNQPQHF,TGTGCCAGCAGTTTGTTGTGGAGCTATAGCAATCAGCCCCAGCATTTT,TRBV12-3/TRBV12-4,many,TRBJ1-5,-
CASSPQESMNTEAFF,TGTGCCAGCTCACCACAGGAGAGCATGAACACTGAAGCTTTCTTT,TRBV18,many,TRBJ1-1,-
CSAPHSNQPQHF,TGCAGTGCGCCGCATAGCAATCAGCCCCAGCATTTT,TRBV20-1,few,TRBJ1-5,-
CASSPGTANTEAFF,TGTGCCAGTAGCCCCGGGACAGCGAACACTGAAGCTTTCTTT,TRBV19,many,TRBJ1-1,TRBD1